Below, one TCR beta chain is given with its context. Its cognate antigen is unknown. After removal of 7 bases from V and 3 bases from J, the junction contained 11 bases not matched to a gene. The germline gives CDR1 SNHLY, CDR2 FYNNEI. This CDR3 contains 15 residues. As to treatment: some 19 received Ad26.COV2.S at low or high dose, single or two shots; 5 received placebo; per-sample allocation not given. Material that was analyzed had been drawn on day 63 after the first vaccine or placebo injection. Immunization relied on an Ad26 vector, which expressed Wuhan-strain SARS-CoV-2 spike. The record originates from a study of Ad26.COV2.S vaccination and SARS-CoV-2 variants. Study as a whole: Ad26.COV2.S given intramuscularly, once or twice 56 days apart.

Findings of the study overall: Vaccinated individuals (as opposed to placebo recipients) had higher spike-specific TCR breadth.

Sequencing used immunoSEQ multiplex PCR; TCRdb keeps in-frame clones, though not all of them. The repertoire includes around 340,000 clones, about 89% of them detected once, and approximately 5% sits in the top ten. This TCR was recovered from a person between 18 and 65 years old who received the Ad26.COV2.S COVID-19 vaccine or a placebo. The gene calls are TRBV2 and TRBJ1-1; 7 bases are a match to TRBD1. The sample in question was peripheral blood, obtained in a trial of Ad26.COV2.S vaccine versus placebo. The CDR3 spells CASNRGSPLDTEAFF. The CDR3 DNA sequence: TGTGCCAGCAACAGGGGTTCTCCCTTGGACACTGAAGCTTTCTTT.